This T cell receptor beta chain was recovered during a study of T cell responses to AZD1222 COVID-19 vaccine. Whole-study results and caveats: At 160-218 and 743-854, vaccine-associated CD4 TCRs were dominant, and they spanned spike.

The CDR3 is 15 residues long. Germline CDR1 and CDR2: MNHEY and SVGAGI. V lost 6 bases, J lost 7 bases, and 13 bases stayed unmatched. Using immunoSEQ multiplex PCR, the repertoire was profiled, and TCRdb retains in-frame clones only, with some absent. Seen here are 95,000 to 150,000 clones, approximately 80% observed once, and the top ten hold about 25%. As regards this clone: What it binds is unknown.

This chain links TRBV6-5 with TRBJ2-5, with TRBD2 matching over 8 bases. The TCR sequence derives from an adult who received the AZD1222 COVID-19 vaccine. This sample comprised peripheral blood, obtained 28 days after the second AZD1222 dose. Written as DNA, the CDR3 is TGTGCCAGCAGGCCTCCGGGGGGGGCGGTAGTGACCCAGTACTTC. Its translation: CASRPPGGAVVTQYF.